This T cell receptor (beta chain) was found in a study of regulatory T cells in long-lasting Graves disease. Whole-study findings and limits: Researchers reported studying only peripheral blood, not thyroid tissue.

Time point noted: newly diagnosed GD, antithyroid drugs for less than 3 months. From RNA extracted from PBMCs, the TCR library was made. Germline V gives CDR1 LNHDA, CDR2 SQIVND (reference sequence). The CDR3 runs 12 residues. Library construction for TCR beta used iRepertoire HTBI primers and Arm-PCR of CDR3 regions. TCRdb analysed the multiplex PCR reads with MiXCR anew, one entry per CDR3 protein. The sample records about 620,000 distinct CDR3 sequences, 15% to 20% being singletons. This clonotype was observed a handful of times. The antigen is unknown. These data also featured in a second study, about T cells in Graves' hyperthyroidism and ophthalmopathy. That paper adds: Exclusion followed for patients with uncontrolled infection, other autoimmune disease, pregnancy or lactation.

The receptor's source is a woman in her 30s with Graves disease. The chain couples TRBV19 to TRBJ2-5; D might be TRBD1 (7 bases). Sequenced here: peripheral blood mononuclear cells (PBMCs), sampled at new diagnosis, from a patient treated with antithyroid drugs. CDR3 DNA: TGTGCTCGGGGGACAGAGGAAGAGACCCAGTACTTC. Residues: CARGTEEETQYF. Full variable domain (missing parts from reference TRBV19 and TRBJ2-5): DGGITQSPKYLFRKEGQNVTLSCEQNLNHDAMYWYRQDPGQGLRLIYYSQIVNDFQKGDIAEGYSVSREKKESFPLTVTSAQKNPTAFYLCARGTEEETQYFGPGTRLLVL.